This T cell receptor (beta chain) was sequenced in a study of human T cells and chemical hapten exposure. The ends were cut back, 6 bases at V and 7 bases at J, with 10 bases in the middle. CDR3 length: 12 residues. Germline V gives CDR1 MNHEY, CDR2 SVGEGT. As for time point: patch test 3, about 24 weeks after DPC sensitization. Treatment defined: therapeutic diphenylcyclopropenone sensitization with weekly scalp DPC. In the library, unique molecular identifiers were attached to individual cDNA molecules. One entry per CDR3 protein results from TCRdb running MiXCR on the RACE reads. The table has some 170,000 distinct CDR3 sequences, 25% to 35% seen once.

The chain employs TRBV6-2 or TRBV6-3 and TRBJ2-1; no clear D. The origin of this receptor is a woman younger than 30 with alopecia areata. Some clones in this sample may be carry-over from other donors' samples. The sample in question was whole blood, obtained in connection with sensitization to the hapten diphenylcyclopropenone (DPC). The CDR3 is CASSPRLNEQFF. The CDR3 region has the DNA TGTGCCAGCAGCCCCCGGTTGAATGAGCAGTTCTTC.